This T cell receptor (beta chain) stems from a study of post-analysis software for immune sequencing data. The V gene lost 6 bases and the J gene lost 3 bases, with 15 bases spanning the gap. The CDR3 is 14 residues long. This clonotype appeared once. Its antigen is currently unknown. TCR beta libraries were prepared from cDNA with unique molecular identifiers. A single record per CDR3 protein comes from TCRdb applying MiXCR to the PCR reads. The sample carries 650,000 to 850,000 distinct CDR3 sequences, about 53% recorded once. General study results and limits: Diversity measured as normalized Chao1 was significantly lower in multiple sclerosis patients than in controls. F measure clustering grouped samples strongly by preparation batch. Relative to controls, patients had roughly five TRBV segments at higher frequency, with TRBV5-6, TRBV5-1 and TRBV20-1 among these.

The TCR sequence derives from a girl aged 10 to 17 with multiple sclerosis. Sequencing used blood. The V gene is TRBV12-3 or TRBV12-4, the J gene TRBJ2-7; the D gene is possibly TRBD1 (5 bases). CDR3 sequence reads: CASSPDSTHYEQYF. The CDR3 region has the DNA TGTGCCAGCAGCCCCGACAGTACTCACTACGAGCAGTACTTC.